This T cell receptor beta chain derives from a study of T cell repertoires in cytomegalovirus infection. Across the study: Both a matching HLA type and CMV infection were indicated by public TCR beta signatures.

CDR1 and CDR2 from the germline V gene are LNHDA and SQIVND (reference sequence). CDR3 size: 14 residues. Trimming took 10 bases from V and 3 from J; bases not matched to a gene: 11. In regard to this clonotype: Its antigen remains unidentified.

Each CDR3 protein is one row after TCRdb ran MiXCR on the reads. The data show around 95,000 distinct CDR3 sequences, with approximately 30% seen just once and approximately 71% held by the top ten. This clonotype originated in a human donor in good health (CMV status not recorded). Some clones in this sample may be carry-over from other donors' samples. This chain connects TRBV19 to TRBJ1-2; 7 bases agree with TRBD1. This material consisted of CD8+ T cells from cultured PBMCs, taken from culture after CMV antigen stimulation. CDR3 in amino acids: CAIKFDREDYGYTF. The CDR3 nucleotides are TGTGCCATCAAATTCGACAGGGAGGACTATGGCTACACCTTC.